What follows are 16 T cell receptor beta chains derived from one specimen sequenced in a study of tumor-infiltrating lymphocytes in glioblastoma multiforme. Multiple V-beta primers and a C-beta primer amplified TCRB from RNA. Each CDR3 protein is one row after TCRdb ran MiXCR on the multiplex PCR reads. Here the sample spans more than 10,000 distinct CDR3 sequences, 64% being singletons. Sequenced input: brain tumor tissue. The receptor source for this set is a male donor with glioblastoma.

This chain links TRBV7-8 with TRBJ1-6, with D hard to call. This CDR3 has 15 amino acids. Germline V CDR1 and CDR2: SGHVS, FQNEAQ. Trimming shortened V by 7 bases and J by 0 bases, and 10 bases separated the two germline ends. In DNA, the CDR3 is TGTGCCAGCATCAGTGGGAGCTCCTATAATTCACCCCTCCACTTT. Protein sequence: CASISGSSYNSPLHF.

This clonotype was seen a few times. The junction differs from germline at one of its ends, possibly a read error. The CDR3 region is CPSRRGGTGELFF. The CDR3 DNA is TGCCCCAGCAGACGGGGAGGGACCGGGGAGCTGTTTTTT. This rearrangement joins TRBV10-2 to TRBJ2-2; 7 positions match TRBD2. The CDR3 contains 13 residues. Germline CDR1 WSHSY, CDR2 SAAADI.

The chain joins TRBV20-1 to TRBJ2-7, with D unresolved. Germline assignment: CDR1 DFQATT and CDR2 SNEGSKA (reference sequence). Trimming left V 7 bases short and J 1 base short, with 5 bases between. The CDR3 extends over 10 amino acids. Written as DNA, the CDR3 is TGCAGTGTACGTTCCTACGAGCAGTACTTC. As protein: CSVRSYEQYF.

This clonotype has at least ten counts. This chain connects TRBV24-1 to TRBJ2-2, with D possibly being TRBD1 or TRBD2 (5 bases each). The CDR3 totals 13 residues. Germline CDR1 reads KGHDR; CDR2 reads SFDVKD. V shed 1 base and J shed 7 bases, with 6 bases lying between them. CDR3 residues: CATSDFGGGELFF. The CDR3 DNA reads as TGTGCCACCAGTGATTTTGGGGGCGGGGAGCTGTTTTTT.

About this clonotype: A much larger clone lies one base from this, so it may be a read error. This CDR3 is missing its conserved last phenylalanine or tryptophan, likely due to a read error. This chain links TRBV2 with TRBJ2-7; D possibly uses TRBD1 or TRBD2 (6 bases each). The germline gives CDR1 SNHLY, CDR2 FYNNEI. V was cut by 6 bases and J by 5 bases, with 11 bases left in between. The CDR3 length is 12 residues. CDR3 DNA: TGTGCCAGCAGGGTGGAGGGGGACGAGCAGTACCTC. Translating it yields CASRVEGDEQYL.

Turning to this clonotype: A read error may account for a junction end that differs from germline. CDR3 loop: CASRSPTSGNSCEQYF. As DNA, the CDR3 is TGTGCCAGCCGTTCCCCTACTAGCGGGAACTCCTGCGAGCAGTACTTC. V usage is TRBV6-6 and J usage is TRBJ2-7; 10 nucleotides line up with TRBD2. The CDR3 extends over 16 amino acids. Per the germline V gene, CDR1 is MNHNY and CDR2 is SVGAGI (reference sequence).

Note on this clonotype: A read error is possible here, since a much larger clone lies one base away. The V call is TRBV11-3, the J call TRBJ2-7; the D is unclear. The CDR3 sequence is 16 residues long. Germline V CDR1 and CDR2: SGHNT, YENEEA. V was shortened by 5 bases and J by 2 bases, with 19 bases between the two germline ends. As DNA, the CDR3 is TGTGCCAGCAGCCTGATTACGGCGAGAGAAGCCTACGAGCAGTACTTC. This translates into CASSLITAREAYEQYF.

This clonotype is deemed medium-sized. The chain carries TRBV28 and TRBJ2-7; D may be TRBD2 (6 bases). Trimming took off 6 bases at V and 4 bases at J, with 10 bases between the two ends. Germline V gene lookup returns CDR1 MDHEN and CDR2 SYDVKM. CDR3 size: 12 residues. CDR3 sequence reads: CASSPAGYEQYF. CDR3 DNA: TGTGCCAGCAGCCCCGCGGGGTACGAGCAGTACTTC.

About this clonotype itself: A junction end diverges from the germline sequence, so it may reflect a read error. The chain combines TRBV6-6 with TRBJ2-7; 10 nucleotides align to TRBD2. Germline CDR1 MNHNY, CDR2 SVGAGI (reference sequence). This CDR3 region has 16 residues. CDR3 loop: CDSSSPTSGNSHEQYF. As DNA, the CDR3 is TGTGACAGCAGTTCCCCTACTAGCGGGAACTCCCACGAGCAGTACTTC.

The V call is TRBV11-2, the J call TRBJ2-7, with a weak D call TRBD2 (5 bases). CDR1 SGHAT and CDR2 FQNNGV come from the germline V gene. V was pared by 5 bases and J by 5 bases, with 16 bases between. This CDR3 is built from 14 residues. CDR3 sequence (DNA): TGTGCCAGCAGCCGAACGGGAAACTATAACGAGCAGTACTTC. Its translation: CASSRTGNYNEQYF. Complete variable domain (other parts from reference TRBV11-2 and TRBJ2-7): EAGVAQSPRYKIIEKRQSVAFWCNPISGHATLYWYQQILGQGPKLLIQFQNNGVVDDSQLPKDRFSAERLKGVDSTLKIQPAKLEDSAVYLCASSRTGNYNEQYFGPGTRLTVT.

The table lists this clonotype with a few counts. Likely a read error: the CDR3 ends without its conserved phenylalanine or tryptophan. V gene TRBV5-5 combines with J gene TRBJ1-1; D is unresolved. The ends were cut back, 3 bases at V and 8 bases at J, with 17 bases in the middle. The CDR3 runs to 14 residues. Germline values: CDR1 SGHKS, CDR2 YYEKEE (reference sequence). The CDR3 is CASSSEGFTTEAFL. The CDR3 nucleotides read TGTGCCAGCAGCTCGGAGGGATTCACCACCGAAGCTTTCTTA.

As concerns this clonotype: Here the CDR3 omits its conserved ending phenylalanine or tryptophan, so a read error is the likely source. The DNA is left out, because the CDR3 cannot be placed on it with certainty; the CDR3 is given as TCRdb lists it. The chain joins TRBV6-6 to TRBJ2-2; the table's TRBD2 call for D was not verified on the DNA. Inclusive of both ends, the CDR3 amounts to 15 amino acids. CDR1 and CDR2 from the germline V gene are MNHNY and SVGAGI (reference sequence). CDR3 loop: CASSFGGGITGELFI.

This chain uses TRBV29-1 with TRBJ2-6; 10 nucleotides agree with TRBD1. CDR1 and CDR2 (germline): SQVTM, ANQGSEA. The CDR3 loop spans 15 amino acids. CDR3 in amino acids: CDVADRGAGANVLTF. Written as DNA, the CDR3 is TGCGACGTAGCGGACAGGGGGGCCGGGGCCAACGTCCTGACTTTC.

About this clonotype itself: One end of the junction is discordant with germline, which a read error may explain. The J gene is TRBJ1-5, the V gene TRBV12-3 or TRBV12-4, with D possibly being TRBD1 (5 bases). This CDR3 is 16 amino acids long. Written as DNA, the CDR3 is TGTGCCAGCAGCTGGGACTGGTTTAATAGCAATCAGCCTCAGCATTTT. Its translation: CASSWDWFNSNQPQHF.

With respect to this clonotype: The junction and the germline gene differ at one end; a read error may be behind it. This chain links TRBV11-2 with TRBJ2-5, with D perhaps TRBD2 (6 bases). There are 12 residues in the CDR3. The germline gives CDR1 SGHAT, CDR2 FQNNGV. CDR3 loop: CASVQWGETQYF. DNA for the CDR3: TGTGCCAGCGTCCAGTGGGGGGAGACCCAGTATTTC.

Comment on this clonotype: Lacking the conserved final phenylalanine or tryptophan, this CDR3 likely reflects a read error. The DNA is left out, because the CDR3 cannot be placed on it with certainty; the CDR3 is given as TCRdb lists it. The gene calls are TRBV6-2 or TRBV6-3 and TRBJ2-2. The CDR3 contains 15 residues when both ends are counted. CDR1 is MNHEY, CDR2 SVGEGT, per germline. This chain's CDR3 is CASNADGTNTGEVFC.